This T cell receptor (beta chain) was found in a study of shared clonotypes between healthy human individuals. General study findings and limits: With few donors, the genetic and exposure-history diversity represented was limited.

This clone was detected once. The antigen remains unidentified. The repertoire was sequenced with immunoSEQ multiplex PCR; TCRdb's copy has only in-frame clones and lacks some. The sample gives about 2.3 million clones, over 85% of which show up once; 0.39% is in the top ten. The V gene's germline CDR1 is SGHVS and CDR2 FNYEAQ. V lost 1 base and J lost 2, with 6 bases in between. CDR3 length equals 15 residues. The chain combines TRBV7-6 with TRBJ2-6; no firm D call. The sequenced sample consisted of naive CD4+ T cells from PBMCs. Stated subset: CD45RA+ positively selected. The sequence derives from a man aged 18 to 29 in good health. Some clones in this sample may be carry-over from other donors' samples. CDR3 protein: CASSLDGTGANVLTF. The CDR3, as DNA: TGTGCCAGCAGCTTAGATGGGACTGGGGCCAACGTCCTGACTTTC. Full variable domain (outside the CDR3, taken from reference TRBV7-6 and TRBJ2-6): GAGVSQSPRYKVTKRGQDVALRCDPISGHVSLYWYRQALGQGPEFLTYFNYEAQQDKSGLPNDRFSAERPEGSISTLTIQRTEQRDSAMYRCASSLDGTGANVLTFGAGSRLTVL.